These 13 T cell receptor beta chains share one sample of origin, sequenced in a study of regulatory T cells in long-lasting Graves disease (dated by TCRdb to the early 2020s). Library method: multiplex PCR. Sequenced on an Illumina HiSeq 4000. CDR3 regions were amplified by Arm-PCR with iRepertoire HTBI primers to construct TCR beta libraries. Starting from the raw public reads, TCRdb applied fastp trimming at Q25, assembled clones with MiXCR and retained in-frame beta chains. Every distinct CDR3 protein forms one entry, paired with its most common genes and DNA. The sample table holds roughly 380,000 distinct CDR3 sequences, of which roughly a sixth were seen once. The ten largest clones represent 22% of the sample. The intended sense of this specimen's time point label: newly diagnosed GD, antithyroid drugs for less than 3 months. For both TCR sequencing and RNA sequencing, RNA was extracted from PBMCs in TRIzol.

Source: peripheral blood mononuclear cells (PBMCs), taken at new diagnosis, from a patient treated with antithyroid drugs. All receptors come from a female donor with Graves disease.

This clonotype was recorded a few times. The chain has TRBV3-1 and TRBJ1-2; D might be TRBD1 (5 bases). The CDR3 is 14 residues long. The V gene lost 1 base and the J gene lost 8 bases, with 14 bases spanning the gap. Per germline, CDR1 LGHDT and CDR2 YNNKEL (reference sequence). CDR3: CASSQVGGARGYTF. CDR3 in DNA: TGTGCCAGCAGCCAAGTCGGAGGGGCTCGAGGCTACACCTTC.

Worth noting for this clonotype: A much larger clone is a single base away; this may be a read error. The CDR3 coding sequence is TGTGTCAGCACCGCCGGCCGGGGCAGGAGCTCCTACGAGCAGTACTTC. Amino acids: CVSTAGRGRSSYEQYF. This chain joins TRBV7-2 and TRBJ2-7, with D tentatively TRBD1 or TRBD2 (5 bases each). The length of the CDR3 is 16 residues. Looked up from germline, CDR1 is SGHTA and CDR2 is FQGNSA. The complete variable domain, with remaining parts taken from reference TRBV7-2 and TRBJ2-7, reads GAGVSQSPSNKVTEKGKDVELRCDPISGHTALYWYRQSLGQGLEFLIYFQGNSAPDKSGLPSDRFSAERTGGSVSTLTIQRTQQEDSAVYLCVSTAGRGRSSYEQYFGPGTRLTVT.

This chain links TRBV6-2 or TRBV6-3 with TRBJ2-5; the D call may be TRBD1 or TRBD2 (5 bases each). Deletions cut 5 bases from V and 0 bases from J, with 10 bases between. CDR3 length equals 14 residues. Germline V CDR1 and CDR2: MNHEY, SVGEGT. DNA for the CDR3: TGTGCCAGCAGTCGGGACCCCTACCAAGAGACCCAGTACTTC. Protein product: CASSRDPYQETQYF.

This clonotype showed up many times. This chain uses TRBV20-1 with TRBJ1-4, with no clear D. Trimming left V 0 bases short and J 7 bases short, with 15 bases between. Germline assignment: CDR1 DFQATT and CDR2 SNEGSKA (reference sequence). The CDR3 loop spans 15 amino acids. CDR3 in amino acids: CSARDTGRSGEKLFF. The CDR3 bases are TGCAGTGCTAGAGATACTGGCAGATCGGGTGAAAAACTGTTTTTT.

This clonotype showed up just a few times. This rearrangement joins TRBV5-1 to TRBJ1-6, with D unclear. V was pared by 0 bases and J by 8 bases, with 3 bases between. The CDR3 sequence is 12 residues long. Germline values: CDR1 SGHRS, CDR2 YFSETQ. CDR3 bases: TGCGCCAGCAGCTTGGTTGATTCACCCCTCCACTTT. Encoded protein: CASSLVDSPLHF.

The V and J genes are TRBV28 and TRBJ1-1; a possible D gene is TRBD1 (5 bases). From germline, CDR1 is MDHEN and CDR2 SYDVKM. V lost 7 bases, J lost 6 bases, and 18 bases lay in between. The CDR3 has 14 residues. This chain's CDR3 is CASTPSRGVAEAFF. The DNA for the CDR3 is TGTGCCAGCACTCCCAGTCGAGGGGTCGCTGAAGCTTTCTTT.

This clonotype showed up many times. Compared with germline, one end of the junction differs, possibly owing to a read error. The chain recombines TRBV5-1 with TRBJ1-1; 7 nucleotides match TRBD1. From germline, CDR1 is SGHRS and CDR2 YFSETQ. The CDR3 totals 15 residues. The DNA of the CDR3 is TGTGCCAGCAGCGGCTCGCTGGGACAGCTCACTGAAGCTTTCTTT. Protein: CASSGSLGQLTEAFF.

This clonotype turned up a few times. The chain combines TRBV4-1 with TRBJ2-1; 8 bases map to TRBD2. The CDR3 sequence is 15 residues long. Germline trimming cut 7 bases from V and 9 bases from J; bases unmatched to any gene: 14. The germline V gene has CDR1 MGHRA and CDR2 YSYEKL. The CDR3: CASMPLSGRGGEQFF. For the CDR3, the DNA is TGCGCCAGCATGCCGCTTTCCGGGAGGGGGGGTGAGCAGTTCTTC.

This clonotype was detected ten times or more. This sequence joins TRBV20-1 and TRBJ1-2; D is possibly TRBD1 (5 bases). The V end lost 0 bases, the J end lost 7 bases, and 12 bases lay between the germline ends. The CDR3 extends over 13 amino acids. From germline, CDR1 is DFQATT and CDR2 SNEGSKA (reference sequence). CDR3 protein: CSARDGQGPGYTF. The CDR3, as DNA: TGCAGTGCTAGAGATGGCCAGGGTCCTGGCTACACCTTC.

There are many counts of this clonotype. The chain is built from TRBV6-5 and TRBJ2-7; a weak D match, TRBD1 (5 bases). Germline assignment: CDR1 MNHEY and CDR2 SVGAGI. The length of the CDR3 is 16 residues. The germline V and J ends were trimmed by 4 bases and 3 bases, with 19 bases remaining between them. The CDR3: CASSSTPAGMNYEQYF. The DNA for the CDR3 is TGTGCCAGCAGTTCTACCCCGGCAGGGATGAACTACGAGCAGTACTTC.

This clonotype occurred a few times. The gene calls are TRBV18 and TRBJ2-3; unclear D gene. The CDR3 contains 15 residues. The germline V gene has CDR1 KGHSH and CDR2 LQKENI. Deletions cut 3 bases from V and 3 bases from J, with 13 bases between. The CDR3 DNA reads as TGTGCCAGCTCACCGTATACAGTTACTACAGATACGCAGTATTTT. This sequence encodes CASSPYTVTTDTQYF.

This clonotype was counted ten times or more. This chain connects TRBV11-2 to TRBJ1-2; no clear D. The CDR3 is 13 residues long. Germline CDR1 is SGHAT and CDR2 is FQNNGV. V lost 2 bases to trimming and J lost 2 bases, with 6 bases between them. This CDR3 reads CASSLNGNYGYTF. The CDR3 DNA follows: TGTGCCAGCAGCTTAAACGGAAACTATGGCTACACCTTC.

In this sample, this clonotype turned up many times. J is TRBJ1-5 and V is TRBV12-3 or TRBV12-4, with a possible D match to TRBD1 (6 bases). Deletions cut 9 bases from V and 0 bases from J, with 18 bases between. The CDR3 contains 16 residues. This CDR3 is CASKTGNPHSNQPQHF. The DNA of the CDR3 is TGTGCCAGTAAAACAGGGAACCCACATAGCAATCAGCCCCAGCATTTT.